A single sample gave rise to the 25 T cell receptor beta chains below, sequenced in a study of regulatory T cells in long-lasting Graves disease. For TCR beta, libraries came from iRepertoire HTBI primers and Arm-PCR of CDR3 regions. TCRdb used MiXCR to reprocess the multiplex PCR reads, holding one entry per CDR3 protein. The sample records approximately 290,000 distinct CDR3 sequences, under 25% being singletons. Documented time point: persistent/refractory GD, antithyroid drugs over 5 years with positive TRAb. Generation of the TCR library employed RNA extracted from PBMCs. Sequencing used peripheral blood mononuclear cells (PBMCs), obtained when the disease was refractory, from a patient treated with antithyroid drugs. These receptors were collected from a female donor with Graves disease.

This clonotype was counted many times. This sequence joins TRBV12-3 or TRBV12-4 and TRBJ2-5; 8 bases match TRBD1. The V segment lost 2 bases and the J segment 4 bases; nucleotides outside the gene matches: 6. There are 15 residues in the CDR3. CDR3 bases: TGTGCCAGCAGTTTAATCCAGGGGGCCAGAGAGACCCAGTACTTC. This sequence encodes CASSLIQGARETQYF.

V and J are TRBV4-3 and TRBJ2-7, with 10 bases fitting TRBD2. CDR1 and CDR2 from the germline V gene are LGHNA and YSLEER. The CDR3 contains 16 residues. J lost 0 bases, V lost 4 bases, and 6 bases had no gene match. This CDR3 reads CASSPYSGRASYEQYF. The DNA for the CDR3 is TGCGCCAGCAGCCCCTACAGCGGGAGGGCCTCCTACGAGCAGTACTTC.

This clonotype has a count of ten or more. The chain carries TRBV20-1 and TRBJ2-5; weak D call: TRBD1 (6 bases). CDR3 size: 14 residues. CDR1 is DFQATT and CDR2 is SNEGSKA in the germline V gene (reference sequence). With 0 bases removed from V and 5 bases from J, the gap between germline ends came to 13 bases. The CDR3 loop reads CSARDGGIGETQYF. In DNA form, the CDR3 reads TGCAGTGCTAGAGATGGGGGCATAGGCGAGACCCAGTACTTC.

This clonotype was counted at least ten times. The chain couples TRBV29-1 to TRBJ1-4; 10 positions agree with TRBD1. Germline V gene lookup returns CDR1 SQVTM and CDR2 ANQGSEA. J was trimmed by 6 bases and V by 4 bases; bases with no gene match: 2. The CDR3 spans 13 residues. CDR3 sequence reads: CSVVGQGDEKLFF. CDR3 in DNA: TGCAGCGTTGTCGGACAGGGGGATGAAAAACTGTTTTTT.

This clonotype was observed many times. The J gene is TRBJ2-4, the V gene TRBV27; D tentatively fits TRBD1 or TRBD2 (6 bases each). Looked up from germline, CDR1 is MNHEY and CDR2 is SMNVEV (reference sequence). Trimming stripped 2 bases from V and 8 bases from J, with 13 bases between. The CDR3 is made up of 14 amino acids. CDR3: CASSLNREEHIQYF. The DNA for the CDR3 is TGTGCCAGCAGTTTAAACAGGGAGGAGCACATTCAGTACTTC.

The rearrangement joins TRBV20-1 to TRBJ2-1; TRBD2 is a possible D gene (6 bases). The germline V gene encodes CDR1 DFQATT and CDR2 SNEGSKA (reference sequence). The CDR3 covers 12 residues. V was shortened by 6 bases and J by 6 bases, with 12 bases between the two germline ends. CDR3: CSAGGSFNEQFF. CDR3 nucleotides: TGCAGTGCGGGGGGTAGCTTCAATGAGCAGTTCTTC.

This clonotype was recorded at least ten times. V gene TRBV28 combines with J gene TRBJ1-1; no clear D gene. V gave up 6 bases and J gave up 6 bases, with 8 bases separating them. Germline CDR1 MDHEN, CDR2 SYDVKM. The CDR3 is 11 amino acids. CDR3 protein: CASSLGAEAFF. The CDR3, as DNA: TGTGCCAGCAGCCTCGGAGCTGAAGCTTTCTTT.

This clonotype was seen ten or more times. The chain is built from TRBV20-1 and TRBJ1-6, with TRBD1 matching over 8 bases. The CDR3 consists of 13 residues. Germline loops: CDR1 DFQATT, CDR2 SNEGSKA (reference sequence). After removal of 6 bases from V and 14 bases from J, the junction contained 12 bases not matched to a gene. CDR3 DNA sequence: TGCAGTGCGACGCCAGGGGGCCCTAGGACCCTCCACTTT. Translation gives CSATPGGPRTLHF.

V and J are TRBV4-3 and TRBJ2-5, with 7 bases identical to TRBD2. Germline CDR1 reads LGHNA; CDR2 reads YSLEER. The J segment lost 5 bases and the V segment lost 0 bases, leaving 9 bases of the junction unmatched. The CDR3 runs to 16 residues. Here the CDR3 reads CASSQERRERWETQYF. CDR3 in DNA: TGCGCCAGCAGCCAAGAACGGCGGGAGAGGTGGGAGACCCAGTACTTC.

The rearrangement links TRBV13 to TRBJ2-1, with D tentatively TRBD1 (5 bases). Germline assignment: CDR1 PRHDT and CDR2 FYEKMQ (reference sequence). Trimming pared 2 bases from V and 8 bases from J, leaving 16 bases between. There are 15 residues in the CDR3. CDR3 coding DNA: TGTGCCAGCAGCTTAACCCCGTCCAGGGTCGATGAGCAGTTCTTC. It codes for CASSLTPSRVDEQFF.

This clonotype has a count of ten or more. The chain has TRBV28 and TRBJ1-1; D might be TRBD1 (6 bases). Germline V lookup: CDR1 MDHEN, CDR2 SYDVKM. This CDR3 contains 16 residues. V was cut by 2 bases and J by 3 bases, with 16 bases left in between. CDR3 protein: CASSLINNGGDTEAFF. For the CDR3, the DNA is TGTGCCAGCAGTTTAATTAATAATGGGGGCGACACTGAAGCTTTCTTT.

This clonotype has at least ten counts. The chain has TRBV2 and TRBJ2-7; 7 bases align to TRBD1. This CDR3 is 14 amino acids long. Germline CDR1 reads SNHLY; CDR2 reads FYNNEI. V was pared by 4 bases and J by 4 bases, with 7 bases of the junction left unmatched. The chain's CDR3 is CASSGTGVRYEQYF. In DNA form, the CDR3 reads TGTGCCAGCAGTGGGACAGGCGTCCGATACGAGCAGTACTTC.

The chain joins TRBV28 to TRBJ2-3; D gene ambiguous. Trimming removed 4 bases from V and 3 bases from J, with 11 bases in between. The CDR3 totals 14 residues. Per germline, CDR1 MDHEN and CDR2 SYDVKM. As DNA, the CDR3 is TGTGCCAGCAGTTCACACAGTCGGACAGATACGCAGTATTTT. Its translation: CASSSHSRTDTQYF.

The chain couples TRBV27 to TRBJ2-7, with a tentative D call TRBD1 (6 bases). This CDR3 spans 17 amino acids. Germline values: CDR1 MNHEY, CDR2 SMNVEV (reference sequence). The ends were cut back, 6 bases at V and 1 base at J, with 22 bases in the middle. In nucleotides, the CDR3 is TGTGCCAGCAGACGACGACTGGACAGTCAGAAATCCTACGAGCAGTACTTC. Amino acids: CASRRRLDSQKSYEQYF.

This chain uses TRBV2 with TRBJ2-2; D remains ambiguous. The V end lost 8 bases, the J end lost 4 bases, and 8 bases lay between the germline ends. The CDR3 runs 12 residues. The germline V gene has CDR1 SNHLY and CDR2 FYNNEI. The CDR3 DNA reads TGTGCCAGCGTTCAGAGCACCGGGGAGCTGTTTTTT. This sequence encodes CASVQSTGELFF.

This clonotype was detected a few times. The CDR3: CASSATNYEQYF. The CDR3 DNA reads TGTGCCAGCAGCGCGACGAACTACGAGCAGTACTTC. The V and J genes are TRBV7-2 and TRBJ2-7, with no clear D. The CDR3 has 12 amino acids. Germline CDR1 SGHTA, CDR2 FQGNSA. V was cut by 5 bases and J by 3 bases, with 8 bases left in between. Full variable domain (outside the CDR3, taken from reference TRBV7-2 and TRBJ2-7): GAGVSQSPSNKVTEKGKDVELRCDPISGHTALYWYRQSLGQGLEFLIYFQGNSAPDKSGLPSDRFSAERTGGSVSTLTIQRTQQEDSAVYLCASSATNYEQYFGPGTRLTVT.

This clonotype was recorded at least ten times. The chain has TRBV28 and TRBJ1-2, with D possibly TRBD1 on 6 matching bases. Trimming removed 4 bases from V and 7 bases from J, with 25 bases in between. Per the germline V gene, CDR1 is MDHEN and CDR2 is SYDVKM. The CDR3 is 17 amino acids. The DNA for the CDR3 is TGTGCCAGCAGTTCGCAGGGGCTCCTTAAACGTCCGGGTGGCTACACCTTC. Its protein is CASSSQGLLKRPGGYTF.

This clonotype has a count of ten or more. The chain joins TRBV5-5 to TRBJ1-6; 9 nucleotides agree with TRBD1. In germline, CDR1 is SGHKS, CDR2 YYEKEE (reference sequence). V lost 5 bases and J lost 5; bases outside the gene matches: 5. The CDR3 has 15 amino acids. The CDR3 DNA reads TGTGCCAGCAGTTCCGGGACAGGGAATAATTCACCCCTCCACTTT. Encoded protein: CASSSGTGNNSPLHF.

The chain couples TRBV29-1 to TRBJ2-1, with TRBD2 matching over 7 bases. V lost 5 bases, J lost 3 bases, and 4 bases stayed unmatched. Germline V gives CDR1 SQVTM, CDR2 ANQGSEA. CDR3 length: 13 amino acids. The CDR3 region is CSVSKRDYNEQFF. CDR3 DNA: TGCAGCGTTAGTAAGCGGGACTACAATGAGCAGTTCTTC.

This clonotype was found many times. The rearrangement links TRBV20-1 to TRBJ1-4, with TRBD1 matching 11 bases. CDR1 and CDR2 from the germline V gene are DFQATT and SNEGSKA (reference sequence). Unmatched junction bases numbered 5, after V lost 6 bases and J lost 8 bases. The CDR3 loop spans 13 amino acids. CDR3 in amino acids: CSARGQGDEKLFF. The DNA of the CDR3 is TGCAGTGCCCGGGGACAGGGGGACGAAAAACTGTTTTTT.

CDR3 DNA sequence: TGTGCCAGCAGCGTCCGGACAGGGGGTTATTCAGATACGCAGTATTTT. It is translated as CASSVRTGGYSDTQYF. The chain carries TRBV7-9 and TRBJ2-3; TRBD1 agrees at 10 bases. Germline lookup yields CDR1 SEHNR and CDR2 FQNEAQ (reference sequence). V dropped 5 bases and J dropped 4; count of bases not matched to a gene: 9. This CDR3 has 16 residues.

This clonotype has more than one count but fewer than ten. The V gene is TRBV19, the J gene TRBJ1-4; D uncertain. The CDR3 contains 15 residues. The V gene lost 5 bases and the J gene lost 1 base, with 11 bases spanning the gap. Germline CDR1 and CDR2: LNHDA and SQIVND (reference sequence). The CDR3 coding sequence is TGTGCCAGTAGTCTGGGAATGGGAACTAATGAAAAACTGTTTTTT. Translation: CASSLGMGTNEKLFF.

This clonotype came up many times. V is TRBV12-3 or TRBV12-4 and J is TRBJ2-7, with D tentatively TRBD2 (5 bases). The CDR3 sequence is 13 residues long. V was shortened by 8 bases and J by 3 bases, with 14 bases between the two germline ends. This chain's CDR3 is CASSPGIHYEQYF. Here the CDR3 DNA reads TGTGCCAGCTCCCCGGGGATCCACTACGAGCAGTACTTC.

V gene TRBV3-1 combines with J gene TRBJ2-5; 8 bases align to TRBD2. Germline CDR1 and CDR2: LGHDT and YNNKEL (reference sequence). The CDR3 totals 14 residues. The J segment lost 7 bases and the V segment lost 1 base, leaving 5 bases of the junction unmatched. The CDR3 loop reads CASSQAGGLGTQYF. For the CDR3, the DNA is TGTGCCAGCAGCCAAGCGGGAGGGCTTGGGACCCAGTACTTC.

CDR3 amino acids: CASSRSGGDQPQHF. As DNA, the CDR3 is TGTGCCAGCAGCCGGAGTGGGGGGGATCAGCCCCAGCATTTT. The chain is built from TRBV7-9 and TRBJ1-5; D perhaps matches TRBD1 (5 bases). This CDR3 region has 14 residues. Germline values: CDR1 SEHNR, CDR2 FQNEAQ (reference sequence). Between the trimmed V and J ends, which lost 5 bases and 5 bases, there was a span of 13 bases.